Shown below are 26 T cell receptor beta chains from a single sample sequenced in a study of T cells in tuberculosis. Assay used: immunoSEQ multiplex PCR; TCRdb lists only in-frame clones, some missing. The sample contains roughly 34,000 clones, just under 95% of which appear only once. Specimen: PBMCs. Receptors originate from a donor between 10 and 29 years old with latent tuberculosis or without tuberculosis infection. Some clones in this sample may be carry-over from other donors' samples.

The CDR3 is CASSDMGPAEAFF. The CDR3 DNA is TGTGCCAGCAGTGATATGGGGCCCGCTGAAGCTTTCTTT. The gene calls are TRBV6-1 and TRBJ1-1; D is perhaps TRBD1 (5 bases). Trimming stripped 3 bases from V and 6 bases from J, with 11 bases between. CDR3 length equals 13 residues. Per germline, CDR1 MNHNS and CDR2 SASEGT.

V is TRBV4-1 and J is TRBJ1-2, with TRBD1 matching 9 bases. CDR1 MGHRA and CDR2 YSYEKL come from the germline V gene. V lost 4 bases and J lost 4; bases outside the gene matches: 7. The CDR3 consists of 15 residues. This CDR3 reads CASSRGQGKIYGYTF. CDR3 coding DNA: TGCGCCAGCAGCCGGGGACAGGGCAAAATCTATGGCTACACCTTC.

The chain links TRBV9 to TRBJ2-3; D not certain. V was clipped by 4 bases and J by 2 bases, with 8 bases between them. CDR1 is SGDLS, CDR2 YYNGEE, per germline. This CDR3 has 13 residues. CDR3: CASSPMATDTQYF. The DNA for the CDR3 is TGTGCCAGCAGCCCCATGGCCACAGATACGCAGTATTTT.

The rearrangement links TRBV9 to TRBJ1-5; D may be TRBD1 (6 bases). CDR3 size: 15 residues. The germline CDR1 and CDR2 sequences are SGDLS and YYNGEE. V was clipped by 0 bases and J by 6 bases, with 13 bases between them. This CDR3 is CASSVGVGGGQPQHF. Here the CDR3 DNA reads TGTGCCAGCAGCGTAGGAGTTGGGGGCGGTCAGCCCCAGCATTTT.

V is TRBV7-9 and J is TRBJ2-7, with 7 bases that match TRBD1. Germline CDR1 is SEHNR and CDR2 is FQNEAQ (reference sequence). The CDR3 consists of 11 residues. V trimming: 5 bases; J trimming: 7 bases; junction bases outside the gene matches: 2. The CDR3, as DNA: TGTGCCAGCAGCGACAGGGCGGAGCAGTACTTC. Translation: CASSDRAEQYF.

The chain combines TRBV9 with TRBJ2-1; 7 positions match TRBD2. The V and J ends lost 2 bases and 2 bases, in that order; junction bases with no gene match: 4. Germline CDR1 reads SGDLS; CDR2 reads YYNGEE. This CDR3 contains 15 residues. The CDR3: CASSVLAVAYNEQFF. The CDR3 bases are TGTGCCAGCAGCGTCCTAGCGGTTGCCTACAATGAGCAGTTCTTC. Together with reference TRBV9 and TRBJ2-1, the CDR3 gives the full variable domain: DSGVTQTPKHLITATGQRVTLRCSPRSGDLSVYWYQQSLDQGLQFLIQYYNGEERAKGNILERFSAQQFPDLHSELNLSSLELGDSALYFCASSVLAVAYNEQFFGPGTRLTVL.

The rearrangement joins TRBV2 to TRBJ2-3, with 9 bases fitting TRBD2. The CDR3 runs 15 residues. V gave up 3 bases and J gave up 7 bases; unmatched junction bases: 8. The germline gives CDR1 SNHLY, CDR2 FYNNEI. In nucleotides, the CDR3 is TGTGCCAGCAGTGAGCGGGGGGGCAGGGATTATACGCAGTATTTT. Translating gives CASSERGGRDYTQYF.

The CDR3 region is CASSAQTLGGYTF. CDR3 in DNA: TGTGCCAGCAGTGCACAGACCCTTGGTGGCTACACCTTC. The chain couples TRBV2 to TRBJ1-2; D is uncertain. The germline V gene has CDR1 SNHLY and CDR2 FYNNEI. This CDR3 has 13 residues. Trimming took off 4 bases at V and 7 bases at J, with 13 bases between the two ends.

J is TRBJ2-1 and V is TRBV7-2, with TRBD2 matching over 11 bases. The CDR3 sequence is 15 residues long. The V segment lost 2 bases and the J segment 8 bases; nucleotides outside the gene matches: 5. Looked up from germline, CDR1 is SGHTA and CDR2 is FQGNSA. The CDR3: CASSLLAGGRDEQFF. CDR3 sequence (DNA): TGTGCCAGCAGCTTACTAGCGGGAGGTAGGGATGAGCAGTTCTTC.

This chain joins TRBV10-3 and TRBJ1-6, with 8 bases lining up with TRBD1. The CDR3 spans 13 residues. The J segment lost 8 bases and the V segment lost 6 bases, leaving 3 bases of the junction unmatched. Germline lookup yields CDR1 ENHRY and CDR2 SYGVKD. CDR3 protein: CAIRDREDSPLHF. The CDR3 DNA is TGTGCCATCAGGGACAGGGAAGATTCACCCCTCCACTTT.

V and J are TRBV29-1 and TRBJ1-1; D might be TRBD1 (6 bases). This CDR3 comprises 11 residues. CDR1 and CDR2 (germline): SQVTM, ANQGSEA. V was trimmed by 4 bases and J by 6 bases, leaving 9 bases between them. The CDR3 DNA reads as TGCAGCGTTGGGGGGGGCCCTGAAGCTTTCTTT. Amino acids: CSVGGGPEAFF.

J is TRBJ2-3 and V is TRBV6-4, with D possibly being TRBD2 (6 bases). Trimming removed 0 bases from V and 0 bases from J, with 10 bases in between. CDR3 length: 16 amino acids. The V gene's germline CDR1 is MRHNA and CDR2 SNTAGT. CDR3 coding DNA: TGTGCCAGCAGTGACTCGGGGGACTTAAGCACAGATACGCAGTATTTT. It codes for CASSDSGDLSTDTQYF.

V usage is TRBV5-1 and J usage is TRBJ2-3; 10 bases fit TRBD2. Germline CDR1 is SGHRS and CDR2 is YFSETQ. The trim removed 4 bases at V and 6 bases at J, leaving 5 bases unmatched. The CDR3 has 14 residues. CDR3 residues: CASSERGGEDTQYF. In nucleotides, the CDR3 is TGCGCCAGCAGCGAGCGGGGGGGCGAGGATACGCAGTATTTT.

The chain links TRBV10-1 to TRBJ2-7; 8 nucleotides match TRBD2. This CDR3 is built from 15 residues. V shed 3 bases and J 2 bases; nucleotides not matched to a gene: 6. Germline-derived CDR1 and CDR2 are WNHNN and SYGVQD (reference sequence). CDR3: CASSDPAGDPYEQYF. CDR3 DNA sequence: TGCGCCAGCAGTGATCCAGCGGGAGATCCCTACGAGCAGTACTTC.

The V and J genes are TRBV5-1 and TRBJ2-7; a weak D match, TRBD1 (5 bases). The CDR3 runs 14 residues. V was cut by 4 bases and J by 0 bases, with 11 bases left in between. Germline CDR1 SGHRS, CDR2 YFSETQ. CDR3 loop: CASSQQTVSYEQYF. DNA of the CDR3: TGCGCCAGCAGCCAACAGACAGTCTCCTACGAGCAGTACTTC.

This clone has just one count. V usage is TRBV2 and J usage is TRBJ2-7; possibly TRBD2 for D (5 bases). Germline V lookup: CDR1 SNHLY, CDR2 FYNNEI. This CDR3 is 12 amino acids long. V was shortened by 6 bases and J by 7 bases, with 13 bases between the two germline ends. The CDR3, as DNA: TGTGCCAGCAGGTGGACTCCCTTGGAGCAGTACTTC. Protein: CASRWTPLEQYF.

The chain is built from TRBV13 and TRBJ2-6, with TRBD1 identical over 7 bases. V gave up 10 bases and J gave up 0 bases; unmatched junction bases: 15. This CDR3 is 18 amino acids long. Germline loops: CDR1 PRHDT, CDR2 FYEKMQ (reference sequence). CDR3 amino acids: CATASGTAIYSGANVLTF. DNA for the CDR3: TGTGCCACCGCGTCCGGGACAGCAATCTACTCTGGGGCCAACGTCCTGACTTTC. The full variable domain, in which reference TRBV13 and TRBJ2-6 provide the parts outside the CDR3, is AAGVIQSPRHLIKEKRETATLKCYPIPRHDTVYWYQQGPGQDPQFLISFYEKMQSDKGSIPDRFSAQQFSDYHSELNMSSLELGDSALYFCATASGTAIYSGANVLTFGAGSRLTVL.

The rearrangement links TRBV14 to TRBJ1-1, with 8 bases matching TRBD1. V lost 1 base to trimming and J lost 5 bases; unmatched junction nucleotides: 12. Germline V gene data show CDR1 as SGHDN and CDR2 as FVKESK. The length of the CDR3 is 17 residues. The CDR3 DNA follows: TGTGCCAGCAGCCAAGCCTTCGAGAGGACAGGGCGAACTGAAGCTTTCTTT. It yields the protein CASSQAFERTGRTEAFF.

The CDR3 DNA reads TGTGCCAGCATCCGGGGGACCGGGGAGCTGTTTTTT. The encoded protein is CASIRGTGELFF. The chain has TRBV6-6 and TRBJ2-2; a possible D gene is TRBD2 (6 bases). The CDR3 has 12 amino acids. Germline CDR1 reads MNHNY; CDR2 reads SVGAGI (reference sequence). V was cut by 7 bases and J by 5 bases, with 8 bases left in between.

The CDR3: CAISPVAGGDNEQFF. DNA of the CDR3: TGTGCCATCAGTCCGGTAGCGGGGGGGGACAATGAGCAGTTCTTC. The chain is built from TRBV10-3 and TRBJ2-1, with TRBD2 matching 11 bases. The V and J ends lost 5 bases and 5 bases, in that order; junction bases with no gene match: 5. Germline lookup yields CDR1 ENHRY and CDR2 SYGVKD. The CDR3 totals 15 residues.

This chain links TRBV20-1 with TRBJ2-7; tentative D call: TRBD1 (6 bases). Germline V lookup: CDR1 DFQATT, CDR2 SNEGSKA (reference sequence). This CDR3 has 11 amino acids. V lost 6 bases and J lost 3, with 9 bases in between. CDR3 in amino acids: CSARQDYEQYF. The CDR3 DNA is TGCAGTGCGAGACAGGACTACGAGCAGTACTTC.

V usage is TRBV19 and J usage is TRBJ2-1; D ambiguous. The CDR3 runs 14 residues. Trimming cost V 3 bases and J 3 bases, with 9 bases left between them. Germline V lookup: CDR1 LNHDA, CDR2 SQIVND (reference sequence). Here the CDR3 reads CASSISRLYNEQFF. The CDR3 DNA reads as TGTGCCAGTAGTATCTCCAGGCTCTACAATGAGCAGTTCTTC.

This clone has only one observation. The chain joins TRBV5-1 to TRBJ1-4; TRBD1 might be the D (6 bases). The V end was cut by 4 bases, the J end by 8 bases, with 18 bases between. CDR3 length equals 15 residues. The germline CDR1 and CDR2 sequences are SGHRS and YFSETQ. The CDR3 DNA is TGCGCCAGCAGCATTACAGGGATTAACGGCGAAAAACTGTTTTTT. It is translated as CASSITGINGEKLFF.

The chain has TRBV19 and TRBJ2-1, with a tentative D call TRBD2 (5 bases). In germline, CDR1 is LNHDA, CDR2 SQIVND (reference sequence). The CDR3 covers 14 residues. V was pared by 3 bases and J by 2 bases, with 8 bases between. CDR3 sequence reads: CASSIAGAYNEQFF. In DNA form, the CDR3 reads TGTGCCAGTAGTATCGCCGGGGCCTACAATGAGCAGTTCTTC.

This chain connects TRBV5-8 to TRBJ2-7; TRBD1 matches at 10 bases. V was pared by 4 bases and J by 0 bases, with 4 bases of the junction left unmatched. This CDR3 contains 15 residues. The germline CDR1 and CDR2 sequences are SGHTS and YDEGEE. The CDR3 loop is CASSPRTGGSYEQYF. CDR3 bases: TGTGCCAGCAGCCCTCGGACAGGGGGCTCCTACGAGCAGTACTTC.

The rearrangement links TRBV29-1 to TRBJ2-7; 7 nucleotides line up with TRBD1. The CDR3 covers 14 residues. With V trimmed by 0 bases and J by 2 bases, 4 bases remained unmatched. Germline assignment: CDR1 SQVTM and CDR2 ANQGSEA. The CDR3 spells CSVEDRTGAYEQYF. Written as DNA, the CDR3 is TGCAGCGTTGAAGATAGGACAGGAGCCTACGAGCAGTACTTC.